This TCR beta chain was found in a study of T cells after yellow fever vaccination. Deletions cut 6 bases from V and 4 bases from J, with 12 bases between. This CDR3 region has 14 residues. The 5'RACE template-switching step produced TCR cDNA and added a universal primer site and UMIs. From the 5' RACE reads, TCRdb called clonotypes with MiXCR, one entry per CDR3 protein. The profile covers about 340,000 distinct CDR3 sequences, with approximately 13% appearing a single time and approximately 3.3% taken by the ten largest. As for this clonotype: What it binds is unknown.

General study points: Researchers report a weaker secondary response that nonetheless peaked faster, day 5 versus 15.

The sequencing here drew on CD4+ T cells sorted from PBMCs, taken 15 days after the yellow fever booster vaccination. The chain combines TRBV12-3 or TRBV12-4 with TRBJ2-2, with a tentative D call TRBD1 (5 bases). This clonotype originated in a man between 18 and 29 years old who received the YFV17D yellow fever vaccine. The CDR3 here is CASSPRQITGELFF. The DNA for the CDR3 is TGTGCCAGCAGCCCTAGACAGATCACCGGGGAGCTGTTTTTT.